This paragraph reports one TCR beta chain. Its target is not known. This entry comes from a study of T-cell reconstitution after alpha-beta-depleted transplantation in children. TCRbeta library preparation incorporated unique molecular identifiers. TCRdb ran MiXCR on the PCR reads and lists one entry per CDR3 protein. The sample shows 610,000 or so distinct CDR3 sequences, 27% of them seen only once. CDR1 GTSNPN and CDR2 SVGIG come from the germline V gene (reference sequence). There are 13 residues in the CDR3. J was trimmed by 7 bases and V by 2 bases; bases with no gene match: 2. Overall study findings and caveats: Surviving thymic progenitors and recipient T cells were the source of high TCRbeta diversity at day 60 in some patients. Two months or so post-transplant, alpha-beta T cells reportedly derived from several hundred expanded graft clones. T-cell counts and diversity at one year post-transplant came mainly from newly produced T cells.

The J gene is TRBJ1-5, the V gene TRBV30; TRBD1 aligns across 10 bases. The sample was PBMCs, taken before TCRalphabeta/CD19-depleted stem cell transplant. The TCR originated in a boy under two years old with Wiskott-Aldrich syndrome, due to receive a stem cell transplant. The CDR3 loop is CAWSSTGGQPQHF. The DNA of the CDR3 is TGTGCCTGGAGTTCGACAGGGGGCCAGCCCCAGCATTTT.